Below are 16 T cell receptor beta chains sequenced from a single sample in a study of beta chain features in type 1 diabetes. Broader study findings: Type 1 diabetes patients showed a moderate but significant shortening of TCRB CDR3s in all four CD4+ subsets.

Their antigens are not known. Sequencing targeted expressed TCRB transcripts, as all isolated RNA had been reverse transcribed. Profiled with immunoSEQ multiplex PCR; TCRdb holds only in-frame clones, not every one. The sample has 100,000 to 150,000 clones, around 15% seen once. The sample consisted of central memory CD4+ T cells from blood. These receptors originate from a man younger than 45 with type 1 diabetes.

This clone was found a few times. Here the CDR3 DNA reads TGTGCCAGCAGTCCCTCGGGACAGGTGACCTACGAGCAGTACTTC. Its protein product is CASSPSGQVTYEQYF. This chain joins TRBV27 and TRBJ2-7; 8 nucleotides line up with TRBD1. The CDR3 loop spans 15 amino acids. V gave up 5 bases and J gave up 2 bases; unmatched junction bases: 8. CDR1 and CDR2 from the germline V gene are MNHEY and SMNVEV (reference sequence).

This clone was found a few times. The gene calls are TRBV27 and TRBJ2-7, with D possibly matching TRBD2 (5 bases). From germline, CDR1 is MNHEY and CDR2 SMNVEV (reference sequence). Trimming removed 6 bases at V and 2 bases at J, with 14 bases between. The CDR3 is made up of 14 amino acids. The CDR3 nucleotides read TGTGCCAGCAGCTACTCCTTCGGGACCTACGAGCAGTACTTC. It is translated as CASSYSFGTYEQYF.

This clone was picked up many times. The chain recombines TRBV18 with TRBJ1-4; a possible D gene is TRBD1 (5 bases). V was shortened by 2 bases and J by 7 bases, with 14 bases between the two germline ends. The CDR3 runs to 15 residues. Germline-derived CDR1 and CDR2 are KGHSH and LQKENI. For the CDR3, the DNA is TGTGCCAGCTCACCAGACACCCCGAGGGGTGAAAAACTGTTTTTT. This gives the protein CASSPDTPRGEKLFF.

V gene TRBV30 combines with J gene TRBJ1-2; D is undetermined. V was pared by 0 bases and J by 4 bases, with 9 bases between. The CDR3 is made up of 13 amino acids. Germline V lookup: CDR1 GTSNPN, CDR2 SVGIG (reference sequence). The CDR3 here is CAWSVQSPYGYTF. The CDR3 nucleotides read TGTGCCTGGAGTGTACAAAGTCCCTATGGCTACACCTTC.

A note on this clone: This may be a read error, as it is one base from a much larger clone. Different DNA sequences within this sample yield the same CDR3. This chain joins TRBV6-5 and TRBJ1-2, with D maybe TRBD1 (5 bases). The CDR3 length is 14 residues. Germline values: CDR1 MNHEY, CDR2 SVGAGI. V gave up 5 bases and J gave up 6 bases, with 16 bases separating them. For the CDR3, the DNA is TGTGCCAGCAGTCCTGGGTGGGGGATGGATGGCTACACCTTC. This sequence encodes CASSPGWGMDGYTF.

This clone occurred a few times. The V gene is TRBV6-5, the J gene TRBJ2-3; no reliable D call. Deletions cut 4 bases from V and 2 bases from J, with 16 bases between. The germline V gene has CDR1 MNHEY and CDR2 SVGAGI. The CDR3 consists of 16 residues. The CDR3 protein is CASSSLGEKYTDTQYF. The CDR3 bases are TGTGCCAGCAGTTCCCTCGGCGAGAAGTACACAGATACGCAGTATTTT.

This clone was counted at least ten times. Other DNA sequences of this sample code for an identical CDR3. This sequence joins TRBV11-2 and TRBJ2-5; possible D gene TRBD2, 6 bases. V lost 4 bases and J 0 bases, leaving 12 bases between the germline ends. CDR3 length: 15 residues. From germline, CDR1 is SGHAT and CDR2 FQNNGV. The CDR3 here is CASSSLRGYQETQYF. CDR3 sequence (DNA): TGTGCCAGCAGCTCCCTACGGGGGTACCAAGAGACCCAGTACTTC.

This clone was seen a handful of times. V and J are TRBV4-1 and TRBJ2-7; D unresolved. CDR1 and CDR2 (germline): MGHRA, YSYEKL. The CDR3 runs to 13 residues. The ends were cut back, 0 bases at V and 6 bases at J, with 9 bases in the middle. This CDR3 reads CASSQDSRVEQYF. DNA of the CDR3: TGCGCCAGCAGCCAAGATTCAAGAGTCGAGCAGTACTTC.

This clone occurred a few times. This chain uses TRBV28 with TRBJ1-3; TRBD1 matches at 7 bases. The length of the CDR3 is 13 residues. Germline V gene lookup returns CDR1 MDHEN and CDR2 SYDVKM. Losses at the gene ends were 6 bases for V and 4 bases for J; bases not matched to a gene: 3. In DNA form, the CDR3 reads TGTGCCAGCAGATCACAGGGGGGAAACACCATATATTTT. It translates to CASRSQGGNTIYF.

This clone was seen more than once but under ten times. CDR3 in DNA: TGCAGCGTCAACGGGGCTAATGAAAAACTGTTTTTT. Protein product: CSVNGANEKLFF. V gene TRBV29-1 combines with J gene TRBJ1-4; D unclear. Germline CDR1 is SQVTM and CDR2 is ANQGSEA. The ends were cut back, 6 bases at V and 3 bases at J, with 8 bases in the middle. The CDR3 length is 12 residues.

The chain recombines TRBV7-9 with TRBJ1-2, with TRBD1 as a possible D gene (5 bases). Germline assignment: CDR1 SEHNR and CDR2 FQNEAQ (reference sequence). The CDR3 is made up of 15 amino acids. Trimming pared 1 base from V and 7 bases from J, leaving 16 bases between. DNA of the CDR3: TGTGCCAGCAGCTTAGAAAGTGAGAAGGGACGTGGCTACACCTTC. As protein: CASSLESEKGRGYTF.

The CDR3 loop reads CASTPETGRDRNGELFF. CDR3 sequence (DNA): TGTGCCAGCACCCCAGAAACCGGGAGAGATAGGAACGGGGAGCTGTTTTTT. V is TRBV7-9 and J is TRBJ2-2; the D gene is possibly TRBD2 (6 bases). Germline V gene sequence: CDR1 SEHNR, CDR2 FQNEAQ (reference sequence). Trimming stripped 7 bases from V and 7 bases from J, with 25 bases between. The CDR3 spans 17 residues.

The table lists this clone with a few counts. The rearrangement links TRBV29-1 to TRBJ2-3, with TRBD1 matching 9 bases. Germline CDR1 SQVTM, CDR2 ANQGSEA. The CDR3 is made up of 13 amino acids. The V segment lost 3 bases and the J segment 5 bases; nucleotides outside the gene matches: 3. The CDR3 sequence is CSVEGTGIDTQYF. CDR3 DNA sequence: TGCAGCGTTGAGGGGACAGGGATAGATACGCAGTATTTT.

This clone was detected only a few times. The chain is built from TRBV7-2 and TRBJ2-3; no clear D gene. The CDR3 spans 14 residues. Trimming shortened V by 3 bases and J by 2 bases, and 9 bases separated the two germline ends. Per germline, CDR1 SGHTA and CDR2 FQGNSA. The CDR3 DNA reads as TGTGCCAGCAGCTTCCAGTACACCACAGATACGCAGTATTTT. Translation: CASSFQYTTDTQYF.

The CDR3 is CASSVDGGARTGELFF. In nucleotides, the CDR3 is TGTGCCAGCAGCGTAGATGGTGGCGCGAGGACCGGGGAGCTGTTTTTT. This chain links TRBV9 with TRBJ2-2; D unclear. The germline V and J ends were trimmed by 0 bases and 5 bases, with 14 bases remaining between them. The germline V gene has CDR1 SGDLS and CDR2 YYNGEE. This CDR3 has 16 residues.

The table lists this clone with a few counts. The chain has TRBV6-1 and TRBJ1-5; the match to TRBD1 covers 8 bases. Germline CDR1 MNHNS, CDR2 SASEGT. Trimming cost V 3 bases and J 4 bases; bases outside gene matches: 5. CDR3 length: 15 residues. The CDR3 spells CASSESGGRNQPQHF. CDR3 DNA: TGTGCCAGCAGTGAGTCAGGGGGCCGAAATCAGCCCCAGCATTTT.